What follows are 5 T cell receptor beta chains derived from one specimen sequenced in a study of T cell responses to AZD1222 COVID-19 vaccine. Repertoires were generated with immunoSEQ multiplex PCR, while TCRdb's copy carries only in-frame clones and drops some. The sample includes around 94,000 clones, more than 70% of them seen just once. Here the sequenced sample was peripheral blood, taken on day 0 of AZD1222 vaccination. These TCRs come from an adult in good health.

The chain is built from TRBV9 and TRBJ1-5, with 8 nucleotides matching TRBD1. Germline V gives CDR1 SGDLS, CDR2 YYNGEE. The junction had 6 bases not matched to a gene; V was cut back by 4 bases and J by 3 bases. The CDR3 is 15 amino acids. In nucleotides, the CDR3 is TGTGCCAGCAGCCCTGGACAGGGTCTCAATCAGCCCCAGCATTTT. It specifies CASSPGQGLNQPQHF.

The chain joins TRBV9 to TRBJ1-2; D possibly corresponds to TRBD1 (5 bases). The V and J ends lost 3 bases and 3 bases respectively, with 6 bases between them. CDR1 and CDR2 (germline): SGDLS, YYNGEE. This CDR3 has 12 amino acids. The CDR3 sequence: CASSGQYYGYTF. In DNA, the CDR3 is TGTGCCAGCAGCGGACAGTACTATGGCTACACCTTC.

The V and J genes are TRBV6-5 and TRBJ1-3; D unclear. The CDR3 sequence is 15 residues long. The V gene's germline CDR1 is MNHEY and CDR2 SVGAGI. V lost 6 bases, J lost 0 bases, and 12 bases lay in between. CDR3 residues: CASSVTSSSGNTIYF. CDR3 sequence (DNA): TGTGCCAGCAGCGTTACTTCCAGCTCTGGAAACACCATATATTTT.

This clone has a single count. The chain uses TRBV12-3 or TRBV12-4 and TRBJ2-1; no clear D. V lost 6 bases to trimming and J lost 4 bases, with 4 bases between them. This CDR3 region has 11 residues. CDR3 in amino acids: CASSRYNEQFF. In DNA, the CDR3 is TGTGCCAGCAGCAGATACAATGAGCAGTTCTTC.

This rearrangement joins TRBV28 to TRBJ1-1, with D unresolved. Per the germline V gene, CDR1 is MDHEN and CDR2 is SYDVKM. The V and J ends lost 2 bases and 4 bases respectively, with 5 bases between them. The CDR3 is 12 residues long. CDR3 sequence: CASSLGFTEAFF. In nucleotides, the CDR3 is TGTGCCAGCAGTTTAGGATTCACTGAAGCTTTCTTT.